This T cell receptor (beta chain) was found in a study of cytomegalovirus exposure and HLA in healthy donors. About this clone: Its antigen remains unidentified.

The V gene end was trimmed by 4 bases and the J gene end by 8 bases; junction bases not matched to a gene: 8. This CDR3 contains 14 residues. The germline gives CDR1 SQVTM, CDR2 ANQGSEA. In the PCR, 60 Vbeta and 13 Jbeta primers were used. Produced via immunoSEQ multiplex PCR; TCRdb's table is partial and in-frame only. The sample consists of approximately 95,000 clones, about four fifths of them appearing once. Study-level points and caveats: As confirmed in vitro, a few CMV-associated chains were specific for CMV antigens. Across donors, presence/absence analyses took sequencing depth to be roughly uniform.

Donors were ostensibly healthy at sampling, although undocumented immune exposures were probable. The chain has TRBV29-1 and TRBJ2-1, with 10 bases fitting TRBD2. The TCR originated in a man younger than 35 in good health and CMV-seropositive. Sequences were obtained from PBMCs. CDR3: CSVAAGGPRDEQFF. CDR3 in DNA: TGCAGCGTTGCAGCGGGGGGGCCCCGGGATGAGCAGTTCTTC.